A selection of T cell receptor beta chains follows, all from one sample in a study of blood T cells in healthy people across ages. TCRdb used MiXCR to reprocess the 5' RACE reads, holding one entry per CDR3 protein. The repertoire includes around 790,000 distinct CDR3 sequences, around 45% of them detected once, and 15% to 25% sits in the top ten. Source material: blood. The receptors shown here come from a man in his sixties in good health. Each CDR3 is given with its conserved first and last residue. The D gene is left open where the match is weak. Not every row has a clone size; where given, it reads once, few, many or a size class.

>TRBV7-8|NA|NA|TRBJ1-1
TGTGCCAGCAGCTTAGAAGGTAGACTCATGAACACTGAAGCTTTCTTT
CASSLEGRLMNTEAFF
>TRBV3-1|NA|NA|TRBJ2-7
TGTGCCAGCAGCCCCGGGACCAGTCTTTTCTACGAGCAGTACTTC
CASSPGTSLFYEQYF
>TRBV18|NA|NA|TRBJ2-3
TGTGCCAGCTCACCACCGTACTCCGTGAGCACAGATACGCAGTATTTT
CASSPPYSVSTDTQYF
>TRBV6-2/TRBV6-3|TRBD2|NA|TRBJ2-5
TGTGCCAGCAGTTACCCGTCGGGGGGGATCCAAGAGACCCAGTACTTC
CASSYPSGGIQETQYF
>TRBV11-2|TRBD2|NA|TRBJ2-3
TGTGCCAGCAGCTTAGCCGCTAGCGGGGGGACCGGGGTCCCAGATACGCAGTATTTT
CASSLAASGGTGVPDTQYF
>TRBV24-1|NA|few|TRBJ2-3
TGTGCCACCAGTGATCCCCGACAGAGCACAGATACGCAGTATTTT
CATSDPRQSTDTQYF
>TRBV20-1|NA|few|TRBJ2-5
TGCAGTGCTATTAAAGCCCCCGAGACCCAGTACTTC
CSAIKAPETQYF
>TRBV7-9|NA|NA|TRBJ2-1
TGTGCCAGCAGCTTTGAGAGTGTTACCTACAATGAGCAGTTCTTC
CASSFESVTYNEQFF
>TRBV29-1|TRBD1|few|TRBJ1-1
TGCAGCGTTGTGACAGGGGCTTTGAACACTGAAGCTTTCTTT
CSVVTGALNTEAFF
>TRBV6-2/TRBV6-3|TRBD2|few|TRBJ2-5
TGTGCCAGCAGTTACGTGGGGACTAGCAGACAACTGGGAGAGACCCAGTACTTC
CASSYVGTSRQLGETQYF